Given below is one T cell receptor (beta chain) in context. Its antigen is currently unknown. These data originate in a study of monozygotic twins with inflammatory bowel disease. Findings and limits, study-wide: The study found lower TCRbeta diversity (inverse Simpson) in IBD patients than in healthy co-twins.

The CDR3 consists of 15 residues. Germline CDR1 GTSNPN, CDR2 SVGIG (reference sequence). Two nested PCRs, of approximately 16 and 10 cycles, processed TCRalpha and TCRbeta cDNA. TCRdb re-called the 5' RACE reads and shows each CDR3 protein once, DNA omitted. This table holds about 99,000 distinct CDR3 sequences. This clonotype was obtained from a human donor with ulcerative colitis or Crohn's disease, or a healthy co-twin of an affected twin (not recorded which). The sequenced sample was blood. The chain combines TRBV30 with TRBJ2-4; TCRdb reports TRBD1, a call that lacks DNA to check it against. This CDR3 is CAWSFLGQSGNIQYF.